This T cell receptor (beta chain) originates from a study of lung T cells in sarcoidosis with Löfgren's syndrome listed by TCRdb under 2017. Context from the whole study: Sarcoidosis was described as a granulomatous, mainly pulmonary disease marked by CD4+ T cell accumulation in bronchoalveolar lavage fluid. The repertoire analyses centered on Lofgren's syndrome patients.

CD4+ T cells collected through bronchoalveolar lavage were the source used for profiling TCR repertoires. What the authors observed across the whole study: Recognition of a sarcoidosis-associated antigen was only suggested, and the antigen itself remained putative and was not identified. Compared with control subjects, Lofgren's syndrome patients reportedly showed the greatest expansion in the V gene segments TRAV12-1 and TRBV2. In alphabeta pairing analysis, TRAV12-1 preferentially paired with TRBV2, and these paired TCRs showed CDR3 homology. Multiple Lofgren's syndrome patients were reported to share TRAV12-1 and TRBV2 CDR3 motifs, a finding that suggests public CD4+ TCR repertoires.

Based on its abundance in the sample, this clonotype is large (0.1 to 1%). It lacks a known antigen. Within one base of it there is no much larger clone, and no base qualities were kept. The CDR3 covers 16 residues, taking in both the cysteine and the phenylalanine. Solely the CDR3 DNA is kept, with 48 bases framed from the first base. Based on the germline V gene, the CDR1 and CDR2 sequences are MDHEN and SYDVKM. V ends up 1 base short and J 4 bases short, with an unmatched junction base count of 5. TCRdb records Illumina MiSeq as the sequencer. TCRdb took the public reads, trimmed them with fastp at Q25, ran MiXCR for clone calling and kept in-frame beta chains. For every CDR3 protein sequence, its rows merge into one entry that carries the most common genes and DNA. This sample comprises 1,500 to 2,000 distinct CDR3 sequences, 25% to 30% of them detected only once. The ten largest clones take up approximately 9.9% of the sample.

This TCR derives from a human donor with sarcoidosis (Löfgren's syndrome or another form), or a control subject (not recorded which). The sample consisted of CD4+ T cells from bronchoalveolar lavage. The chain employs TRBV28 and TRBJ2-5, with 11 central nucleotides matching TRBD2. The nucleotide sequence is TGTGCCAGCAGTTTATCACTAGCGGGAGCTTTAGAGACCCAGTACTTC. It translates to CASSLSLAGALETQYF.